Below, one T cell receptor (beta chain) is given with its context. Its antigen has not been determined. Base qualities are not provided; no much larger clone lies one nucleotide away. The sample comes from a study of T cell changes during pregnancy in multiple sclerosis (dated by TCRdb to between 2018 and 2020). Concerning the study at large: The study looked at changes in the T cell repertoire across pregnancy in women with multiple sclerosis.

Taken from cysteine to phenylalanine, the CDR3 has 14 residues. Only the CDR3 part of the read is kept: 42 bases, read in frame from the first base. The germline V gene specifies SGHRS as CDR1 and YFSETQ as CDR2. V and J lose 0 bases and 6 bases, and a span of 10 bases separates them. The library was obtained by the immunoSEQ multiplex PCR assay. What TCRdb holds here is the immuneACCESS table cut down to in-frame rearrangements. Part of the clones is not present; checked against another copy, under half of the missing clones reflect an unresolved V gene, and the others are unexplained. The sample has approximately 58,000 clones on record, 92% of them singletons. Approximately 3% of the sample belongs to the ten largest clones.

The sequence came from a female donor in good health, enrolled as a control in a pregnancy study. The rearranged chain carries TRBV5-1 and TRBJ2-1, with the D gene too uncertain to name. Sequencing used peripheral blood, obtained in the second trimester of pregnancy. The CDR3 sequence is CASSLVISINEQFF. The DNA sequence is TGCGCCAGCAGCTTGGTCATTTCTATCAATGAGCAGTTCTTC.